This T cell receptor beta chain was recovered during a study of T cell changes during pregnancy in multiple sclerosis. CDR1 and CDR2 from the germline V gene are MNHEY and SVGAGI. Losses at the gene ends were 5 bases for V and 6 bases for J; bases not matched to a gene: 6. This CDR3 contains 13 residues. The assay was immunoSEQ multiplex PCR, and TCRdb's table has in-frame clones only and misses some. The sample holds about 60,000 clones, around 91% seen once. This clonotype was obtained from a female donor in good health, enrolled as a control in a pregnancy study. Material: peripheral blood, obtained in the third trimester of pregnancy. The chain employs TRBV6-5 and TRBJ2-5; 7 positions match TRBD2. CDR3 amino acids: CASSGRESKTQYF. CDR3 bases: TGTGCCAGCAGTGGGCGGGAGTCGAAGACCCAGTACTTC.